This T cell receptor (beta chain) came from a study of T cell responses to AZD1222 COVID-19 vaccine. Points from the study as a whole: Without day 14 samples, only post-peak T cell repertoires were studied. The span of vaccine-associated CD4 TCRs extended across spike, with dominance at 160-218 and 743-854.

This CDR3 has 13 residues. The V end was cut by 7 bases, the J end by 6 bases, with 12 bases between. CDR1 is SNHLY and CDR2 is FYNNEI in the germline V gene. Of note for this clone: Its antigen remains unknown.

Clones were sequenced by immunoSEQ multiplex PCR, and TCRdb holds only the in-frame ones, with some missing. The table lists 150,000 to 200,000 clones, roughly 94% of them singletons. The sample was peripheral blood, taken on day 0 of MenACWY control vaccination. This chain joins TRBV2 and TRBJ1-4, with D perhaps matching TRBD1 (5 bases). This TCR was sampled from an adult in good health. The CDR3 here is CASTGGSDEKLFF. The CDR3 nucleotides read TGTGCCAGCACCGGGGGGAGTGATGAAAAACTGTTTTTT.